This note documents a single T cell receptor beta chain sequence. The CDR3 sequence is 18 residues long. The germline CDR1 and CDR2 sequences are SGDLS and YYNGEE. V lost 0 bases, J lost 1 base, and 9 bases stayed unmatched. TCRdb's table, derived via immunoSEQ multiplex PCR, lists solely in-frame clones and lacks some. The sample has a few hundred thousand clones, over 60% seen once. The source of the sample is a study of blood T cell repertoires in COVID-19. The chain couples TRBV9 to TRBJ2-1; 8 nucleotides align to TRBD2. This receptor was identified in a woman in her 70s with acute or convalescent COVID-19. Sequenced sample: peripheral blood. For the CDR3, the DNA is TGTGCCAGCAGCGTAGGGCGGGGTAGCGGGGTTTCCTACAATGAGCAGTTCTTC. Translated, it gives CASSVGRGSGVSYNEQFF. The full variable domain, completed using reference TRBV9 and TRBJ2-1, is DSGVTQTPKHLITATGQRVTLRCSPRSGDLSVYWYQQSLDQGLQFLIQYYNGEERAKGNILERFSAQQFPDLHSELNLSSLELGDSALYFCASSVGRGSGVSYNEQFFGPGTRLTVL.